The sequence of this T cell receptor beta chain was determined in a study of human T cells and chemical hapten exposure (dated by TCRdb to the early 2020s). For the wider study: For sensitization, 2% DPC in acetone was applied to a 2 cm by 2 cm area of upper inner arm skin. Throughout the study period of around 24 weeks, patients also received therapeutic DPC doses to the scalp every week. Patch testing was performed on the upper back with Finn chambers containing 0.01% DPC, and the patch tests were scored after 6 days according to International Contact Dermatitis Research Group standards. The patient cohort, mostly female, included alopecia areata with under or over 50% scalp involvement, alopecia totalis and alopecia universalis. Libraries were pooled for sequencing, and per-sample TCR yields varied mainly because of small differences in library volumes within the pool. In alopecia patients, the study followed how the peripheral blood TCR repertoire changed in vivo over primary and secondary sensitization to diphenylcyclopropenone (DPC), a hapten. Patient blood was sampled pre-sensitization (week 0) and at 2, 6 and about 24 weeks after DPC sensitization. Some 29 alopecia patients provided blood for TCR sequencing at one to four time points (pre-sensitization, 2, 6 and 24 weeks). Study-wide conclusions, independent of this receptor: Compared with pre-sensitization or healthy control sets, expanded TCRs formed significantly more large CDR3 similarity clusters, which is consistent with antigen-driven responses. DPC sensitization did not change how many TCRs were above 1 in 1000 frequency, and no evidence was found of alterations in global repertoire structure. Because all patients had alopecia, a presumed autoimmune disease, the immune response of the patients might differ from that of healthy individuals. A positive correlation was found between the number of PT1 expanded TCRs and patch test score, with significance reached at thresholds 8, 16 and 32 but not 4. Repeated subsampling changed both the strength of the expansion versus patch-test correlation and the threshold at which that correlation became significant.

This specimen's time point label, interpreted: pre-sensitization, week 0. The sample's treatment or condition label, in plain terms: therapeutic diphenylcyclopropenone sensitization with weekly scalp DPC. At each patch-test visit, blood was drawn before the patch test was applied. Patients were eligible if aged 18 to 70, diagnosed with alopecia and judged suitable for DPC therapy, and pregnant patients were excluded. Total RNA was extracted from unfractionated whole blood that had been collected in Tempus Blood RNA tubes. The cysteine opens and the phenylalanine closes a CDR3 of 12 amino acids. Just the 36-base CDR3 DNA is kept, in frame starting at base 1. Trimming removed 1 base from V and 4 bases from J, leaving 2 bases between the germline ends. CDR1 and CDR2 were assigned from the germline V gene (reference sequence) as SEHNR and FQNEAQ. Library construction relied on RACE. TCRdb names NextSeq 500 as the instrument used. During library preparation, unique molecular identifiers were attached to individual cDNA molecules so that TCRs could be counted quantitatively and reproducibly. Both TCR alpha and TCR beta chains were sequenced from each blood RNA sample. Per the authors' processing: The median number of TCRs per sample was roughly 94,000, ranging from roughly 20,000 to 700,000. The Decombinator software suite was used to annotate the V, J and CDR3 of the TCR reads. For PS versus PT1 abundance plots, all samples were subsampled to the same number of TCRs (28,000). TCRs were defined as expanded if absent before sensitization and observed at least eight times at the 2-week time point. TCRdb cleaned the public reads at Q25 with fastp, built clones with MiXCR and kept in-frame beta chains. Entries are consolidated by CDR3 protein sequence, retaining the most common genes and DNA. TCRdb, not the authors, supplied the V and J calls. The sample table shows tens of thousands of distinct CDR3 sequences, and around 7% are seen once. Approximately 1.7% of the sample rests with the top ten.

This clonotype was counted ten times or more. Its antigen remains undetermined. Qualities for individual bases were not recorded, and no much larger clone is one base off. The clonotype originates from a woman aged 25 to 39 with alopecia areata. Some clones in this sample may be carry-over from other donors' samples. This chain is built from TRBV7-9 and TRBJ1-5; a confident D gene designation cannot be given. Material: whole blood, obtained in connection with sensitization to the hapten diphenylcyclopropenone (DPC). The DNA sequence is TGTGCCAGCAGCTTAGAGAATCAGCCCCAGCATTTT. Translated, it reads CASSLENQPQHF.